These 11 T cell receptor beta chains were sequenced from one sample in a study of blood T cell repertoires in COVID-19. This table comes from immunoSEQ multiplex PCR, and its TCRdb copy is limited to in-frame clones, with some not included. The sample has about 160,000 clones; more than 90% are singletons. The sequenced material came from peripheral blood. These TCRs come from a man in his fifties or sixties with acute or convalescent COVID-19.

This sequence joins TRBV24-1 and TRBJ2-5; the D is unclear. This CDR3 comprises 14 residues. Germline V gene data show CDR1 as KGHDR and CDR2 as SFDVKD. Trimming took 0 bases from V and 0 from J, leaving 4 bases between them. The CDR3: CATSDLGNQETQYF. The CDR3 nucleotides read TGTGCCACCAGTGATTTGGGCAACCAAGAGACCCAGTACTTC.

This clone was counted only a few times. The rearrangement joins TRBV6-5 to TRBJ1-5, with D possibly matching TRBD1 (5 bases). V gave up 10 bases and J gave up 11 bases, with 24 bases separating them. CDR3 length equals 14 residues. Per the germline V gene, CDR1 is MNHEY and CDR2 is SVGAGI. As DNA, the CDR3 is TGTGCCACCGATCCGGGGGAGGGCCCTGTGGCCCAGCATTTT. Its protein is CATDPGEGPVAQHF.

In this sample, this clone turned up once. This chain joins TRBV15 and TRBJ1-2, with 9 bases fitting TRBD1. Unmatched junction bases numbered 8, after V lost 5 bases and J lost 4 bases. Germline V CDR1 and CDR2: LNHNV, YYDKDF (reference sequence). This CDR3 is 15 amino acids long. The CDR3 DNA is TGTGCCACCAGCTCCCGGACAGGGGCTCGCTATGGCTACACCTTC. It is translated as CATSSRTGARYGYTF. Supplemented by reference TRBV15 and TRBJ1-2, the full variable domain reads DAMVIQNPRYQVTQFGKPVTLSCSQTLNHNVMYWYQQKSSQAPKLLFHYYDKDFNNEADTPDNFQSRRPNTSFCFLDIRSPGLGDTAMYLCATSSRTGARYGYTFGSGTRLTVV.

The chain carries TRBV19 and TRBJ2-3, with D possibly TRBD1 on 5 matching bases. The CDR3 consists of 16 residues. Looked up from germline, CDR1 is LNHDA and CDR2 is SQIVND (reference sequence). V gave up 0 bases and J gave up 1 base, with 11 bases separating them. The CDR3 region is CASSIDKQVGTDTQYF. The CDR3 bases are TGTGCCAGTAGTATAGATAAACAGGTTGGCACAGATACGCAGTATTTT. Together with reference TRBV19 and TRBJ2-3, the CDR3 gives the full variable domain: DGGITQSPKYLFRKEGQNVTLSCEQNLNHDAMYWYRQDPGQGLRLIYYSQIVNDFQKGDIAEGYSVSREKKESFPLTVTSAQKNPTAFYLCASSIDKQVGTDTQYFGPGTRLTVL.

The chain couples TRBV9 to TRBJ1-1, with 8 nucleotides matching TRBD1. Trimming cost V 1 base and J 12 bases; bases outside gene matches: 11. The V gene's germline CDR1 is SGDLS and CDR2 YYNGEE. CDR3 length equals 14 residues. The CDR3 protein is CASSVSDRTGSTFF. The CDR3 DNA sequence: TGTGCCAGCAGCGTATCCGACAGGACAGGGAGTACTTTCTTT.

The chain uses TRBV6-5 and TRBJ1-1, with D hard to call. The CDR3 is made up of 14 amino acids. Germline V gene data show CDR1 as MNHEY and CDR2 as SVGAGI. Trimming took 0 bases from V and 0 from J, leaving 5 bases between them. The CDR3 nucleotides are TGTGCCAGCAGTTACTCTCCGGTGAACACTGAAGCTTTCTTT. Residues: CASSYSPVNTEAFF.

This clone is a singleton in its sample. The genes are TRBV7-9 and TRBJ1-5; D perhaps matches TRBD1 (5 bases). CDR3 size: 14 residues. Trimming stripped 5 bases from V and 5 bases from J, with 13 bases between. Looked up from germline, CDR1 is SEHNR and CDR2 is FQNEAQ (reference sequence). CDR3: CASSDAGGYQPQHF. The CDR3 region has the DNA TGTGCCAGCAGCGACGCCGGGGGGTATCAGCCCCAGCATTTT.

This clone was seen only a few times. The chain couples TRBV5-1 to TRBJ1-2; D gene ambiguous. The germline V gene encodes CDR1 SGHRS and CDR2 YFSETQ. Trimming cost V 3 bases and J 4 bases, with 10 bases left between them. The CDR3 totals 13 residues. This CDR3 is CASSSSGIYGYTF. CDR3 coding DNA: TGCGCCAGCAGCTCATCGGGGATCTATGGCTACACCTTC.

V usage is TRBV27 and J usage is TRBJ2-2, with 11 positions matching TRBD1. The J segment lost 8 bases and the V segment lost 7 bases, leaving 12 bases of the junction unmatched. This CDR3 has 16 amino acids. In germline, CDR1 is MNHEY, CDR2 SMNVEV (reference sequence). CDR3 in amino acids: CASMRGGQGAVGELFF. CDR3 nucleotide sequence: TGTGCCAGCATGCGAGGAGGACAGGGGGCGGTAGGGGAGCTGTTTTTT.

J is TRBJ2-7 and V is TRBV28; tentatively, D is TRBD2 (6 bases). The germline CDR1 and CDR2 sequences are MDHEN and SYDVKM. The CDR3 length is 16 residues. V was cut by 5 bases and J by 7 bases, with 24 bases left in between. CDR3 sequence reads: CASSLVDAGGTREQYF. DNA of the CDR3: TGTGCCAGCAGTCTCGTGGACGCAGGTGGGACTCGGGAGCAGTACTTC.

The rearrangement joins TRBV7-2 to TRBJ2-1; 7 positions agree with TRBD2. V shed 2 bases, J shed 5 bases, and the junction held 9 bases outside the gene matches. This CDR3 is 16 amino acids long. Germline CDR1 reads SGHTA; CDR2 reads FQGNSA. The CDR3 protein is CASSLNPRAGHNEQFF. CDR3 DNA: TGTGCCAGCAGCTTAAATCCGAGAGCGGGGCACAATGAGCAGTTCTTC.